A single sample gave rise to the 25 T cell receptor beta chains below, sequenced in a study of cytomegalovirus exposure and HLA in healthy donors. Primers for the PCR totalled 60 Vbeta and 13 Jbeta. TCRdb's table, derived via immunoSEQ multiplex PCR, lists solely in-frame clones and lacks some. Of 100,000 to 150,000 clones in the sample, around 80% were seen once. The specimen was PBMCs. The receptors derive from a woman aged 40 to 50 in good health and CMV-seronegative.

V gene TRBV4-2 combines with J gene TRBJ2-5, with D possibly being TRBD2 (7 bases). Trimming took 0 bases from V and 1 from J, leaving 12 bases between them. This CDR3 is 16 amino acids long. CDR1 LGHNA and CDR2 YNFKEQ come from the germline V gene. The CDR3 nucleotides are TGTGCCAGCAGCCAAGAGTGGGGGGGCATCCAAGAGACCCAGTACTTC. Translation gives CASSQEWGGIQETQYF.

The chain joins TRBV28 to TRBJ2-5; 7 positions agree with TRBD2. V lost 5 bases and J lost 5; bases outside the gene matches: 11. This CDR3 region has 15 residues. Germline CDR1 is MDHEN and CDR2 is SYDVKM. The CDR3 nucleotides are TGTGCCAGCAGTAGTGGGTTAGCGGGTGGGGAGACCCAGTACTTC. The encoded protein is CASSSGLAGGETQYF.

The chain recombines TRBV2 with TRBJ1-2, with D unresolved. The germline V and J ends were trimmed by 0 bases and 5 bases, with 13 bases remaining between them. Germline V gives CDR1 SNHLY, CDR2 FYNNEI. The CDR3 has 15 residues. Here the CDR3 DNA reads TGTGCCAGCAGTGAAGCGCTCGAGGGTAGTTATGGCTACACCTTC. This encodes CASSEALEGSYGYTF.

On this clone: Other DNA sequences in this specimen translate into the identical CDR3. This chain links TRBV6-6 with TRBJ1-1, with 8 bases aligning to TRBD1. This CDR3 spans 13 amino acids. Germline V lookup: CDR1 MNHNY, CDR2 SVGAGI (reference sequence). The J segment lost 4 bases and the V segment lost 9 bases, leaving 7 bases of the junction unmatched. This CDR3 reads CASSKDRVTEAFF. The DNA of the CDR3 is TGTGCCAGTAGCAAGGACAGGGTCACTGAAGCTTTCTTT.

The rearrangement joins TRBV15 to TRBJ2-2; 7 nucleotides align to TRBD2. The germline V gene encodes CDR1 LNHNV and CDR2 YYDKDF (reference sequence). J lost 4 bases, V lost 3 bases, and 8 bases had no gene match. The CDR3 runs to 16 residues. CDR3 sequence (DNA): TGTGCCACCAGCAGCGGACTAGTTAAGTCCACCGGGGAGCTGTTTTTT. Residues: CATSSGLVKSTGELFF.

The gene calls are TRBV18 and TRBJ2-5; 8 bases agree with TRBD2. The CDR3 has 13 amino acids. The V and J ends lost 3 bases and 3 bases, in that order; junction bases with no gene match: 0. Germline CDR1 reads KGHSH; CDR2 reads LQKENI. The CDR3 region is CASSPGLEETQYF. The CDR3 region has the DNA TGTGCCAGCTCACCGGGACTAGAAGAGACCCAGTACTTC.

This clone was observed a handful of times. Other DNA sequences in the same sample also yield this CDR3. J is TRBJ1-2 and V is TRBV28, with D unresolved. The V end lost 6 bases, the J end lost 6 bases, and 8 bases lay between the germline ends. CDR1 is MDHEN, CDR2 SYDVKM, per germline. This CDR3 has 11 amino acids. CDR3 in amino acids: CASSHRDGYTF. The CDR3 DNA follows: TGTGCCAGCAGCCACCGGGATGGCTACACCTTC.

The chain has TRBV6-5 and TRBJ1-2, with TRBD1 matching 7 bases. The trim removed 7 bases at V and 4 bases at J, leaving 3 bases unmatched. Germline assignment: CDR1 MNHEY and CDR2 SVGAGI. The CDR3 totals 12 residues. The CDR3 loop reads CASKGTVYGYTF. CDR3 nucleotide sequence: TGTGCCAGCAAGGGGACAGTCTATGGCTACACCTTC.

The chain combines TRBV5-1 with TRBJ2-5; possible D gene TRBD1, 5 bases. Germline V CDR1 and CDR2: SGHRS, YFSETQ. Trimming removed 1 base at V and 7 bases at J, with 11 bases between. The CDR3 length is 13 residues. The CDR3: CASSLLGEWTQYF. The CDR3 coding sequence is TGCGCCAGCAGCTTGCTAGGGGAATGGACCCAGTACTTC.

This clone was found a few times. The chain joins TRBV5-1 to TRBJ2-7; D possibly corresponds to TRBD2 (5 bases). CDR1 is SGHRS and CDR2 is YFSETQ in the germline V gene. Trimming took off 2 bases at V and 2 bases at J, with 8 bases between the two ends. This CDR3 is 13 amino acids long. This CDR3 is CASSFEGTYEQYF. In nucleotides, the CDR3 is TGCGCCAGCAGCTTTGAGGGAACCTACGAGCAGTACTTC. The full variable domain, with the rest looked up from reference TRBV5-1 and TRBJ2-7, is KAGVTQTPRYLIKTRGQQVTLSCSPISGHRSVSWYQQTPGQGLQFLFEYFSETQRNKGNFPGRFSGRQFSNSRSEMNVSTLELGDSALYLCASSFEGTYEQYFGPGTRLTVT.

This clone has a single count. J is TRBJ1-1 and V is TRBV28, with D possibly matching TRBD1 (5 bases). This CDR3 has 15 residues. The V gene's germline CDR1 is MDHEN and CDR2 SYDVKM. The V gene lost 5 bases and the J gene lost 3 bases, with 16 bases spanning the gap. The CDR3 DNA reads TGTGCCAGCAGTCCGCCCCGGGAGGGGTACACTGAAGCTTTCTTT. Translated, it gives CASSPPREGYTEAFF. Drawing the rest from reference TRBV28 and TRBJ1-1, the complete variable domain is DVKVTQSSRYLVKRTGEKVFLECVQDMDHENMFWYRQDPGLGLRLIYFSYDVKMKEKGDIPEGYSVSREKKERFSLILESASTNQTSMYLCASSPPREGYTEAFFGQGTRLTVV.

The chain couples TRBV5-8 to TRBJ2-5; weak D call: TRBD1 (7 bases). V shed 2 bases and J shed 5 bases, with 22 bases lying between them. Germline-derived CDR1 and CDR2 are SGHTS and YDEGEE. The length of the CDR3 is 17 residues. The CDR3, as DNA: TGTGCCAGCAGCTTTGGGAGGACAGGACCCTTCGGGGAGACCCAGTACTTC. It yields the protein CASSFGRTGPFGETQYF.

A few counts support this clone. V usage is TRBV6-6 and J usage is TRBJ2-7; no firm D call. This CDR3 has 13 residues. From germline, CDR1 is MNHNY and CDR2 SVGAGI (reference sequence). Trimming left V 0 bases short and J 5 bases short, with 8 bases between. The CDR3 DNA sequence: TGTGCCAGCAGTTACTCGAGGTCACACGAGCAGTACTTC. This gives the protein CASSYSRSHEQYF.

The V and J genes are TRBV7-3 and TRBJ2-3; no clear D gene. Per the germline V gene, CDR1 is SGHTA and CDR2 is FQGTGA. The CDR3 is made up of 15 amino acids. V shed 0 bases and J shed 0 bases, with 7 bases lying between them. The CDR3 nucleotides read TGTGCCAGCAGCTTAACGGTCAGTAGCACAGATACGCAGTATTTT. Protein sequence: CASSLTVSSTDTQYF.

V usage is TRBV5-1 and J usage is TRBJ2-7; no clear D gene. The CDR3 contains 14 residues. Trimming stripped 0 bases from V and 2 bases from J, with 9 bases between. Germline assignment: CDR1 SGHRS and CDR2 YFSETQ. This CDR3 reads CASSLDPGTYEQYF. CDR3 DNA sequence: TGCGCCAGCAGCTTGGATCCGGGTACCTACGAGCAGTACTTC.

The V and J genes are TRBV4-1 and TRBJ2-2, with 8 positions matching TRBD2. Germline-derived CDR1 and CDR2 are MGHRA and YSYEKL. The CDR3 sequence is 16 residues long. V lost 0 bases, J lost 6 bases, and 6 bases stayed unmatched. CDR3 loop: CASSQEASGLAGELFF. CDR3 nucleotides: TGCGCCAGCAGCCAAGAGGCTAGCGGGTTGGCCGGGGAGCTGTTTTTT.

This chain joins TRBV28 and TRBJ1-6; 8 nucleotides agree with TRBD1. The CDR3 spans 17 residues. Per the germline V gene, CDR1 is MDHEN and CDR2 is SYDVKM. Trimming at V came to 7 bases and at J to 2 bases, leaving 10 bases not matched to a gene. CDR3 residues: CASKGQAGVPYNSPLHF. The CDR3 nucleotides read TGTGCCAGCAAGGGACAGGCTGGAGTCCCCTATAATTCACCCCTCCACTTT.

The chain is built from TRBV5-5 and TRBJ1-6; maybe TRBD1 (5 bases). Germline-derived CDR1 and CDR2 are SGHKS and YYEKEE (reference sequence). This CDR3 has 14 amino acids. Deletions cut 1 base from V and 10 bases from J, with 12 bases between. CDR3 bases: TGTGCCAGCAGCTTGCCGACAGTTCGATCACCCCTCCACTTT. This gives the protein CASSLPTVRSPLHF.

The chain carries TRBV11-2 and TRBJ2-7, with 9 nucleotides matching TRBD1. Trimming cost V 3 bases and J 4 bases; bases outside gene matches: 4. The germline V gene encodes CDR1 SGHAT and CDR2 FQNNGV. The CDR3 extends over 14 amino acids. This CDR3 is CASSFSGTGYEQYF. The CDR3 DNA sequence: TGTGCCAGCAGCTTCTCCGGGACAGGGTACGAGCAGTACTTC.

The genes are TRBV5-1 and TRBJ1-1; perhaps TRBD1 as D (6 bases). Germline CDR1 SGHRS, CDR2 YFSETQ. The V and J ends lost 6 bases and 0 bases respectively, with 12 bases between them. The CDR3 has 14 amino acids. This CDR3 is CASTLTGLNTEAFF. The CDR3 region has the DNA TGCGCCAGCACCCTGACAGGACTGAACACTGAAGCTTTCTTT.

The V gene is TRBV2, the J gene TRBJ1-1; D is perhaps TRBD1 (5 bases). From germline, CDR1 is SNHLY and CDR2 FYNNEI. The CDR3 totals 15 residues. V was trimmed by 6 bases and J by 4 bases, leaving 18 bases between them. CDR3 sequence reads: CASSRTQKGPTEAFF. Here the CDR3 DNA reads TGTGCCAGCAGCAGGACACAAAAGGGTCCCACTGAAGCTTTCTTT.

The chain couples TRBV14 to TRBJ1-3; D is possibly TRBD1 (5 bases). V was cut by 2 bases and J by 2 bases, with 13 bases left in between. CDR3 length: 16 amino acids. Germline CDR1 is SGHDN and CDR2 is FVKESK. CDR3 region: CASSQTLAGTGNTIYF. For the CDR3, the DNA is TGTGCCAGCAGCCAAACGCTCGCAGGGACTGGAAACACCATATATTTT.

The chain uses TRBV2 and TRBJ2-7; a weak D match, TRBD2 (5 bases). Germline V gene sequence: CDR1 SNHLY, CDR2 FYNNEI. The CDR3 spans 14 residues. Trimming cost V 5 bases and J 0 bases, with 11 bases left between them. The CDR3 nucleotides read TGTGCCAGCAGTCGGGATTGGGGCTCCTACGAGCAGTACTTC. Residues: CASSRDWGSYEQYF.

This clone was observed a few times. In nucleotides, the CDR3 is TGTGCCAGCAGTTTATATTTGGGAAGCGGCTACGAGCAGTACTTC. Its protein product is CASSLYLGSGYEQYF. The gene calls are TRBV27 and TRBJ2-7; perhaps TRBD2 as D (5 bases). The CDR3 is 15 amino acids. Trimming left V 1 base short and J 3 bases short, with 13 bases between. Looked up from germline, CDR1 is MNHEY and CDR2 is SMNVEV (reference sequence).

To note about this clone: Other nucleotide sequences in the sample specify the same CDR3. This rearrangement joins TRBV27 to TRBJ2-3; D possibly corresponds to TRBD1 (6 bases). CDR1 is MNHEY, CDR2 SMNVEV, per germline (reference sequence). Trimming took off 4 bases at V and 3 bases at J, with 14 bases between the two ends. The CDR3 runs to 15 residues. The CDR3 loop is CASSWGPSLTDTQYF. The CDR3 region has the DNA TGTGCCAGCAGTTGGGGGCCTAGCCTGACAGATACGCAGTATTTT.